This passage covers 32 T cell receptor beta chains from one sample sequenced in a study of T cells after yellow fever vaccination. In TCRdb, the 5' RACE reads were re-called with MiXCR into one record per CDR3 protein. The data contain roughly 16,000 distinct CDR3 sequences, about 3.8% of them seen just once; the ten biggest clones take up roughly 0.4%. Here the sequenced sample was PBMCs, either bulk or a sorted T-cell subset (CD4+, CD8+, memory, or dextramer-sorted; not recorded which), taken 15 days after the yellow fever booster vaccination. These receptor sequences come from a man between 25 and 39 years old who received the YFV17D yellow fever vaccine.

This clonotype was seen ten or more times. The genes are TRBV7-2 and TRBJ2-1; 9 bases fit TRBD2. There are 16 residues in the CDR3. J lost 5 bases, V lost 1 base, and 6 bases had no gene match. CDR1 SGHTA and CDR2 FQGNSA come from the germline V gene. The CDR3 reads CASSLVASGVNNEQFF. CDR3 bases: TGTGCCAGCAGCTTAGTAGCTAGCGGGGTTAACAATGAGCAGTTCTTC.

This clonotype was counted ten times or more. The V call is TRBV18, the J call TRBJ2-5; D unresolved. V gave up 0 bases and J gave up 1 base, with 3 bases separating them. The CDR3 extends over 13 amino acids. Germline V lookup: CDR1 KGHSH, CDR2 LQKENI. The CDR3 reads CASSPPGQETQYF. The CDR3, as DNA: TGTGCCAGCTCACCACCTGGCCAAGAGACCCAGTACTTC.

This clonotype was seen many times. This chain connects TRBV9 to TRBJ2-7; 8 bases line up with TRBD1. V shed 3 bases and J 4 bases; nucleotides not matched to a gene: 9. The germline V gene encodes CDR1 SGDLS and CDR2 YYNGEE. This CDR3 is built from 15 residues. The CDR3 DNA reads TGTGCCAGCAGCGAATCGGGACAGGCACAGTACGAGCAGTACTTC. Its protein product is CASSESGQAQYEQYF.

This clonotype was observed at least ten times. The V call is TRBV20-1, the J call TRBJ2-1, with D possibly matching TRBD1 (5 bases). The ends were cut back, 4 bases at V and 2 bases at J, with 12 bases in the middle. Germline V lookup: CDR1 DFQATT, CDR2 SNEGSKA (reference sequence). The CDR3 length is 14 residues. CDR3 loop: CSATRQNTYNEQFF. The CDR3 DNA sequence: TGCAGTGCTACCAGACAGAATACCTACAATGAGCAGTTCTTC.

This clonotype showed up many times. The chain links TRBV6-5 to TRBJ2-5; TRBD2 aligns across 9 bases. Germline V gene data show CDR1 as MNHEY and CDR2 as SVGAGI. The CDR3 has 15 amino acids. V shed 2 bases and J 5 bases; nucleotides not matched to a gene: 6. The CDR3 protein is CASSYGLAGPETQYF. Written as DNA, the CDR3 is TGTGCCAGCAGTTACGGTCTAGCGGGACCGGAGACCCAGTACTTC.

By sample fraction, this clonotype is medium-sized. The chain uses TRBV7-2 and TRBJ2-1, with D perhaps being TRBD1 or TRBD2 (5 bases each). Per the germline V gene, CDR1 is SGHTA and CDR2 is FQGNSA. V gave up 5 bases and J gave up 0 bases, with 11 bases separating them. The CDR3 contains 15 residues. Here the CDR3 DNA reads TGTGCCAGCAGCCCGCCGGGGACCTCCTACAATGAGCAGTTCTTC. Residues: CASSPPGTSYNEQFF. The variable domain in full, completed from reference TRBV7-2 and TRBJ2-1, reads GAGVSQSPSNKVTEKGKDVELRCDPISGHTALYWYRQSLGQGLEFLIYFQGNSAPDKSGLPSDRFSAERTGGSVSTLTIQRTQQEDSAVYLCASSPPGTSYNEQFFGPGTRLTVL.

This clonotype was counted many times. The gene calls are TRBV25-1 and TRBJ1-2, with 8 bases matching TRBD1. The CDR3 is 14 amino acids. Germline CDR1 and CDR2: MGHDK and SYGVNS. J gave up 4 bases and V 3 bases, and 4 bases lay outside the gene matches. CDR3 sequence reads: CASSETGAGYGYTF. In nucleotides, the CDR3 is TGTGCCAGCAGTGAGACAGGGGCAGGCTATGGCTACACCTTC.

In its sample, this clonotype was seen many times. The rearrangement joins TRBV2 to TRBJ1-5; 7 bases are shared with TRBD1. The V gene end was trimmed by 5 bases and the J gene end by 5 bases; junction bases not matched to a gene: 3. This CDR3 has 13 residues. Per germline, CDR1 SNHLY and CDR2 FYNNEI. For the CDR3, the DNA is TGTGCCAGCAGTAGACAGGGTTATCAGCCCCAGCATTTT. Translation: CASSRQGYQPQHF.

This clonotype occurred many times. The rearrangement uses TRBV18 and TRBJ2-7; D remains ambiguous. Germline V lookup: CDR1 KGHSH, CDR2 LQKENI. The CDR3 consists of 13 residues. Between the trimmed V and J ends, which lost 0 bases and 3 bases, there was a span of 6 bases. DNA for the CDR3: TGTGCCAGCTCACCACCCCAAGGCTACGAGCAGTACTTC. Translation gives CASSPPQGYEQYF.

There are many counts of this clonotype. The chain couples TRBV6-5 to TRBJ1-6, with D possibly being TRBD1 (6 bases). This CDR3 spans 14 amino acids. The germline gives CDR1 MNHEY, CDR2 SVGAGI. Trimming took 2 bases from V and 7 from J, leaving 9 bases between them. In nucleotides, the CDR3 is TGTGCCAGCAGTTACACAGGGTACAATTCACCCCTCCACTTT. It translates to CASSYTGYNSPLHF.

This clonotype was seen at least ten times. The CDR3: CASSSGPGQPQHF. Written as DNA, the CDR3 is TGTGCCAGCAGCTCAGGCCCCGGGCAGCCCCAGCATTTT. This chain joins TRBV7-3 and TRBJ1-5; D not resolved. The V end was cut by 4 bases, the J end by 7 bases, with 11 bases between. The CDR3 sequence is 13 residues long. Germline V gene sequence: CDR1 SGHTA, CDR2 FQGTGA.

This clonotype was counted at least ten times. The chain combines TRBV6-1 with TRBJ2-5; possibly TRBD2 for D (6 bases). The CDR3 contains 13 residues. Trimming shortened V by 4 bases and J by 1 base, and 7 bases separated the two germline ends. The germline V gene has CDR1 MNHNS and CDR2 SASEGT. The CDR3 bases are TGTGCCAGCAGTGGCGGGATCCAAGAGACCCAGTACTTC. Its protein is CASSGGIQETQYF.

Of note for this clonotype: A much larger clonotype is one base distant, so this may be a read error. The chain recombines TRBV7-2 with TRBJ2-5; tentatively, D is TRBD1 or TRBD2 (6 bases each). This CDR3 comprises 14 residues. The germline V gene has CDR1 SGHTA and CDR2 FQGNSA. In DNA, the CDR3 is TGTGCCAGCTCGATACAGGGACTTGAGGAGAACCAGTACTTC. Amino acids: CASSIQGLEENQYF.

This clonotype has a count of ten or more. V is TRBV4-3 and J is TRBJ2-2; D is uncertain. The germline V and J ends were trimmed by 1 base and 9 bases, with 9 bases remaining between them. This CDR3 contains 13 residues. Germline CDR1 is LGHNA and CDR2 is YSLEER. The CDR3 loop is CASSQVIRRELFF. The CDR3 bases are TGCGCCAGCAGCCAAGTCATTAGGAGGGAGCTGTTTTTT.

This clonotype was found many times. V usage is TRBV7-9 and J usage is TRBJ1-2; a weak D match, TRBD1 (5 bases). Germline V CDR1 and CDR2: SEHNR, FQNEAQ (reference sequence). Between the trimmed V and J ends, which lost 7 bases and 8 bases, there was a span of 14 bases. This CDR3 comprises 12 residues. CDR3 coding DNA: TGTGCCAGCATTCAGGGACGGGAAGGCTACACCTTC. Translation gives CASIQGREGYTF.

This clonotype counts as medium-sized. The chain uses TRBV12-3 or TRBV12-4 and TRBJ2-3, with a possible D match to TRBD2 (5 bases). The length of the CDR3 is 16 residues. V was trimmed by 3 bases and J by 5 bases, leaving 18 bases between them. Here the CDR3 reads CASSFVLASQGDTQYF. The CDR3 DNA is TGTGCCAGCAGTTTCGTCTTAGCGTCCCAAGGAGATACGCAGTATTTT.

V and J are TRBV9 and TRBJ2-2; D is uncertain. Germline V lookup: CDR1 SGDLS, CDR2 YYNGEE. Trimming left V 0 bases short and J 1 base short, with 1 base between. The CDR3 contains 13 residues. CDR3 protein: CASSVENTGELFF. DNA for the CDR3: TGTGCCAGCAGCGTAGAGAACACCGGGGAGCTGTTTTTT.

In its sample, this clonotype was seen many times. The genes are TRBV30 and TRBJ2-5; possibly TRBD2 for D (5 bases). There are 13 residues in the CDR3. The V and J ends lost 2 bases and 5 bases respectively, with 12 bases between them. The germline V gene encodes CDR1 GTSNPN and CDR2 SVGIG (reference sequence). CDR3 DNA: TGTGCCTGGAGTTATGGGAGCGTGGAGACCCAGTACTTC. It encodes CAWSYGSVETQYF.

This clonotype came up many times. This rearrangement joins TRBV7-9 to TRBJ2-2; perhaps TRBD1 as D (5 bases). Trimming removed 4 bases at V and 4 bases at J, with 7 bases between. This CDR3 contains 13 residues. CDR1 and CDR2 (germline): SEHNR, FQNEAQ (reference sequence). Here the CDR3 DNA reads TGTGCCAGCAGCTCAAGGGGCACCGGGGAGCTGTTTTTT. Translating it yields CASSSRGTGELFF. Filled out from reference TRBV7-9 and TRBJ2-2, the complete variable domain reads DTGVSQNPRHKITKRGQNVTFRCDPISEHNRLYWYRQTLGQGPEFLTYFQNEAQLEKSRLLSDRFSAERPKGSFSTLEIQRTEQGDSAMYLCASSSRGTGELFFGEGSRLTVL.

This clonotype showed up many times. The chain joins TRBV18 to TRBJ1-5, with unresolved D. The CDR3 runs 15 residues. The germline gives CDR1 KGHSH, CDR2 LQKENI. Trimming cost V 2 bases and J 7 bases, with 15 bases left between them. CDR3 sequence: CASSPGPGQEQPQHF. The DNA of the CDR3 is TGTGCCAGCTCACCAGGACCCGGGCAGGAGCAGCCCCAGCATTTT.

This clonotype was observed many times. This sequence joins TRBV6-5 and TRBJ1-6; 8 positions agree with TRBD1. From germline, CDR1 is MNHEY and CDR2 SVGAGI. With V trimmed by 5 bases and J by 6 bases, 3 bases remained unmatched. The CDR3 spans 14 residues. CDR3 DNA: TGTGCCAGCAGTAGACAGGGGCTTAATTCACCCCTCCACTTT. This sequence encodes CASSRQGLNSPLHF.

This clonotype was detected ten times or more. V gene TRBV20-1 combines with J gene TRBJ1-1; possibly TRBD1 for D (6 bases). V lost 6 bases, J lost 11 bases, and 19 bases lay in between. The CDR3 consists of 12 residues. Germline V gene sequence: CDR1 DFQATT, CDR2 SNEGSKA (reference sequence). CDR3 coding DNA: TGCAGTGCGGCAGTGAGGGGGATCGGGGCTTTCTTT. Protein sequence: CSAAVRGIGAFF.

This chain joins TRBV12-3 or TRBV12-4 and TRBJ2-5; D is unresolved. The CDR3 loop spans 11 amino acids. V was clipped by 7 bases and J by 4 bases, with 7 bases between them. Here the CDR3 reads CASIPGETQYF. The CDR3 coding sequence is TGTGCCAGCATACCAGGAGAGACCCAGTACTTC.

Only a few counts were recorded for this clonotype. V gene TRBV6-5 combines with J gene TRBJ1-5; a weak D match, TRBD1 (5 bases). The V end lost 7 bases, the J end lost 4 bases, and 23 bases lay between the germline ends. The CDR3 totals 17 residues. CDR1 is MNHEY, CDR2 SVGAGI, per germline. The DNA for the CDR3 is TGTGCCAGCAACACCGGGTGGCAGGGCGGTCCAAATCAGCCCCAGCATTTT. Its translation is CASNTGWQGGPNQPQHF.

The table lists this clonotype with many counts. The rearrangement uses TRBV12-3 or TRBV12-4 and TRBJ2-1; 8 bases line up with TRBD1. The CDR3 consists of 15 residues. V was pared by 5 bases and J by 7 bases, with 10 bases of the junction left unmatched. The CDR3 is CASSEFGQGWNEQFF. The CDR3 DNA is TGTGCCAGCAGTGAATTCGGACAGGGATGGAATGAGCAGTTCTTC.

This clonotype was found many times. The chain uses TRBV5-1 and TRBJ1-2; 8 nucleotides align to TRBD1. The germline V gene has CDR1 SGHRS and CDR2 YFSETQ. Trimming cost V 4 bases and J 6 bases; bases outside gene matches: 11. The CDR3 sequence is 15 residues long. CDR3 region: CASSMIPGQVDGYTF. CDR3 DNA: TGCGCCAGCAGCATGATCCCGGGACAGGTTGATGGCTACACCTTC. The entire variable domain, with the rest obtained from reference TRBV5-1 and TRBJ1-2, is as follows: KAGVTQTPRYLIKTRGQQVTLSCSPISGHRSVSWYQQTPGQGLQFLFEYFSETQRNKGNFPGRFSGRQFSNSRSEMNVSTLELGDSALYLCASSMIPGQVDGYTFGSGTRLTVV.

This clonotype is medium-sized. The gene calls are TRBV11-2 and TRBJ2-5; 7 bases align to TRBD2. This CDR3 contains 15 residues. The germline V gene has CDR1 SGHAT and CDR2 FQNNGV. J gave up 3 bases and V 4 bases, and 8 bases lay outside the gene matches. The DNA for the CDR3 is TGTGCCAGCAGCTCCCCCCCGGCGGGGGAAGAGACCCAGTACTTC. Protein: CASSSPPAGEETQYF. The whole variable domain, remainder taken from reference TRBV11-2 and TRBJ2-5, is EAGVAQSPRYKIIEKRQSVAFWCNPISGHATLYWYQQILGQGPKLLIQFQNNGVVDDSQLPKDRFSAERLKGVDSTLKIQPAKLEDSAVYLCASSSPPAGEETQYFGPGTRLLVL.

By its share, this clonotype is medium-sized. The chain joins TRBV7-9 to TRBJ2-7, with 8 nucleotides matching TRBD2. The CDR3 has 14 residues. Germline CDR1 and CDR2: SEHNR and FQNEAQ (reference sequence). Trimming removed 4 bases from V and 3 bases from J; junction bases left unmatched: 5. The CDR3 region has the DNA TGTGCCAGCAGCTCCGCCGGGAGGGTCTACGAGCAGTACTTC. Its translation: CASSSAGRVYEQYF.

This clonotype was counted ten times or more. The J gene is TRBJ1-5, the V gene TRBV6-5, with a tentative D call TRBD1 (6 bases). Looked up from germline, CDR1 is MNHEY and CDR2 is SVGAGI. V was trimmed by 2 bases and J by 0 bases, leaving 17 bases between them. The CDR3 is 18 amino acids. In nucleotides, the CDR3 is TGTGCCAGCAGTTACACAACCGGGACAACTTATAGCAATCAGCCCCAGCATTTT. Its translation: CASSYTTGTTYSNQPQHF.

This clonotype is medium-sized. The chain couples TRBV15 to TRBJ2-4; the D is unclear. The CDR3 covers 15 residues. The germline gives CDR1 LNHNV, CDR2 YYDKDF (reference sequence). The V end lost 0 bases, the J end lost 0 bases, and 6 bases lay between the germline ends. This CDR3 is CATSRDPLAKNIQYF. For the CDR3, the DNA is TGTGCCACCAGCAGAGACCCGCTAGCCAAAAACATTCAGTACTTC. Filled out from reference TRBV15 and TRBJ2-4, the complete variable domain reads DAMVIQNPRYQVTQFGKPVTLSCSQTLNHNVMYWYQQKSSQAPKLLFHYYDKDFNNEADTPDNFQSRRPNTSFCFLDIRSPGLGDTAMYLCATSRDPLAKNIQYFGAGTRLSVL.

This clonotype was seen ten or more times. The chain's CDR3 is CASSQVGADTQYF. CDR3 DNA: TGTGCCAGCAGCCAAGTGGGCGCGGATACGCAGTATTTT. V and J are TRBV14 and TRBJ2-3; D is undetermined. CDR1 SGHDN and CDR2 FVKESK come from the germline V gene. V lost 1 base and J lost 6, with 8 bases in between. This CDR3 region has 13 residues.

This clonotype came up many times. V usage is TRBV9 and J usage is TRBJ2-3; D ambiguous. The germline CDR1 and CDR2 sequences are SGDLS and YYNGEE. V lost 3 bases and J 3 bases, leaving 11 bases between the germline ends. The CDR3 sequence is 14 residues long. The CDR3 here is CASSARNPTDTQYF. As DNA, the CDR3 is TGTGCCAGCAGCGCCCGAAACCCAACAGATACGCAGTATTTT.